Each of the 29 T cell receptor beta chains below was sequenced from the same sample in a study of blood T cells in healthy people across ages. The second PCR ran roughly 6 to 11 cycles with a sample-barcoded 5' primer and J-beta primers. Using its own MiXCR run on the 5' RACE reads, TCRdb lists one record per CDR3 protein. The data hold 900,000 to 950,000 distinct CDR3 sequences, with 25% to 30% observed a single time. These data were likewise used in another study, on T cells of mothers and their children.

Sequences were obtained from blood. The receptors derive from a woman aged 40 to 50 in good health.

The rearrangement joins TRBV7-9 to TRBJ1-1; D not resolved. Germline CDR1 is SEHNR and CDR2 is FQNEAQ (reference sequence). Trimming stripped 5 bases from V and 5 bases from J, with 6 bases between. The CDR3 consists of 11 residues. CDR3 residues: CASSPETEAFF. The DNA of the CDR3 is TGTGCCAGCAGCCCCGAGACTGAAGCTTTCTTT.

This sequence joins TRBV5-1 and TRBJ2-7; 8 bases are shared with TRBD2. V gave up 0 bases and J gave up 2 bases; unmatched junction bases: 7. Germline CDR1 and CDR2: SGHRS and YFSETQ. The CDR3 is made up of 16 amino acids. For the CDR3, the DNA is TGCGCCAGCAGCTTGGATGCGGGAGGTACAACCTACGAGCAGTACTTC. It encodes CASSLDAGGTTYEQYF.

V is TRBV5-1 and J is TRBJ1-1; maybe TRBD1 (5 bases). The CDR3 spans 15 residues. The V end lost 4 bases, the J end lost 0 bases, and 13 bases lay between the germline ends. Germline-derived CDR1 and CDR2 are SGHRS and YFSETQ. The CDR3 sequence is CASSRPTDLNTEAFF. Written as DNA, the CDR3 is TGCGCCAGCAGCAGGCCGACAGATTTGAACACTGAAGCTTTCTTT.

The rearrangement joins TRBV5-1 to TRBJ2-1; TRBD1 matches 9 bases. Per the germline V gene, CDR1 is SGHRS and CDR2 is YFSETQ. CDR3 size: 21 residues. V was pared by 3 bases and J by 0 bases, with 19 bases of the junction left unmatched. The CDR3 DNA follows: TGCGCCAGCAGCTCGGCCCCGCTACAGGGGGCTCTGGGGAACTCCTACAATGAGCAGTTCTTC. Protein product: CASSSAPLQGALGNSYNEQFF.

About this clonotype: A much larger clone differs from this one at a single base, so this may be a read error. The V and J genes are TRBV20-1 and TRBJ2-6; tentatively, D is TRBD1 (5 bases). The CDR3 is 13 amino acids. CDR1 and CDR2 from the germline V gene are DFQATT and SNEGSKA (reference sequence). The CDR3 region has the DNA TGCAGTGCTAGCCCCTCTGGGGCCAACGTCCAGACTTTC. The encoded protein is CSASPSGANVQTF.

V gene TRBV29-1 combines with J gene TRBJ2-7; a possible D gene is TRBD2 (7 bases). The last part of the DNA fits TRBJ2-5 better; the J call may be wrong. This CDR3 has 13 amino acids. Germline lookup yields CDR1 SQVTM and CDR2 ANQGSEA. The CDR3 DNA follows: TGCAGCGTTGAAAAGGGGGGGCTAGAGACCCAGTACTTC. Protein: CSVEKGGLETQYF.

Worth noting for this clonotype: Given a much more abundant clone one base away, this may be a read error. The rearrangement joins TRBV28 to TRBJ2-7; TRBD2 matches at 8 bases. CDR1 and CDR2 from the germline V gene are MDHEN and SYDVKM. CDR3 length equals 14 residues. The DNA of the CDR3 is TGTGCCGGCAGATCAGCGGGGGAAGACTACGAGCAGTACTTC. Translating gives CAGRSAGEDYEQYF.

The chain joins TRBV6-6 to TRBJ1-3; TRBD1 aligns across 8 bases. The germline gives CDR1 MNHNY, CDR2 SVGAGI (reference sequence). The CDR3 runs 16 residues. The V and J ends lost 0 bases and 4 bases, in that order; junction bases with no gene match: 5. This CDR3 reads CASSYSLTGDGNTIYF. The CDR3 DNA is TGTGCCAGCAGTTACTCGTTGACAGGGGACGGAAACACCATATATTTT.

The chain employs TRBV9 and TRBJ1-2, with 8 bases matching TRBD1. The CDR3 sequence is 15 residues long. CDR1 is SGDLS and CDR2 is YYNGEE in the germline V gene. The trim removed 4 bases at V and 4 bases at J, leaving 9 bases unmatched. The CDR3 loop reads CASSPEGQASYGYTF. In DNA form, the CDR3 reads TGTGCCAGCAGCCCGGAGGGACAGGCGTCCTATGGCTACACCTTC.

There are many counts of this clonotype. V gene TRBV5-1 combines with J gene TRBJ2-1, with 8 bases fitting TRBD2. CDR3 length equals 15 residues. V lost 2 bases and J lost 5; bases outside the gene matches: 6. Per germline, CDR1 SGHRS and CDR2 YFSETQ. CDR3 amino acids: CASSFFRGGHNEQFF. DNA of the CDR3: TGCGCCAGCAGCTTTTTCCGGGGGGGCCACAATGAGCAGTTCTTC.

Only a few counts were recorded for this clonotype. The CDR3 DNA sequence: TGCGCCAGCAGCTTGGCCGTGACAGGGGGCTACAATGAGCAGTTCTTC. This sequence encodes CASSLAVTGGYNEQFF. The chain combines TRBV5-1 with TRBJ2-1; 9 bases map to TRBD1. Germline lookup yields CDR1 SGHRS and CDR2 YFSETQ. Germline trimming cut 0 bases from V and 3 bases from J; bases unmatched to any gene: 4. The CDR3 length is 16 residues.

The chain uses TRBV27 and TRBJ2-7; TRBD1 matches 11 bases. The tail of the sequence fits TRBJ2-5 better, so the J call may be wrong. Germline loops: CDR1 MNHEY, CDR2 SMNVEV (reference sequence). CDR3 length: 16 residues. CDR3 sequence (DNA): TGTGCCAGCAGGGGGACAGGGGGAATTTCGGGGGAGACCCAGTACTTC. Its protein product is CASRGTGGISGETQYF.

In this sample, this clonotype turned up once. CDR3 DNA: TGTGCCAGCAGCCGGGGGAGCAGCCAAGAGACCCAGTACTTC. It encodes CASSRGSSQETQYF. This sequence joins TRBV27 and TRBJ2-5, with D possibly TRBD2 on 6 matching bases. The V gene's germline CDR1 is MNHEY and CDR2 SMNVEV (reference sequence). This CDR3 spans 14 amino acids. Deletions cut 6 bases from V and 1 base from J, with 12 bases between.

CDR3 DNA: TGTGCCAGCAGTGAGGGGGCTAGCGGGTACAATGAGCAGTTCTTC. Translating it yields CASSEGASGYNEQFF. This sequence joins TRBV6-4 and TRBJ2-1; TRBD2 matches at 8 bases. Unmatched junction bases numbered 5, after V lost 3 bases and J lost 4 bases. This CDR3 is built from 15 residues. Germline V gene data show CDR1 as MRHNA and CDR2 as SNTAGT.

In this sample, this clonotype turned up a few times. CDR3 DNA sequence: TGTGCCTGCGGGGACGGGGAATATGGCTACACCTTC. Its translation: CACGDGEYGYTF. The chain links TRBV27 to TRBJ1-2; the D gene is possibly TRBD1 (5 bases). The ends were cut back, 11 bases at V and 5 bases at J, with 15 bases in the middle. Germline V gene sequence: CDR1 MNHEY, CDR2 SMNVEV (reference sequence). This CDR3 contains 12 residues.

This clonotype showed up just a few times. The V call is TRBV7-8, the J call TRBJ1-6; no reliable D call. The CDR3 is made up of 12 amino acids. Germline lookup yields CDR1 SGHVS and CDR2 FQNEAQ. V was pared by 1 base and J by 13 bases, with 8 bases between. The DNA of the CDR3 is TGTGCCAGCAGCTTAGAATACAGTCCCCTCCACTTT. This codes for CASSLEYSPLHF.

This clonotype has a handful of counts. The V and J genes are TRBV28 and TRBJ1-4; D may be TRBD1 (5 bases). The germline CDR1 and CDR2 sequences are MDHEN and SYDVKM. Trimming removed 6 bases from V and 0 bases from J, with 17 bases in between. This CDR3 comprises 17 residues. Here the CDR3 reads CASSPTRGRATNEKLFF. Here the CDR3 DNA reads TGTGCCAGCAGCCCGACCCGGGGACGCGCAACTAATGAAAAACTGTTTTTT. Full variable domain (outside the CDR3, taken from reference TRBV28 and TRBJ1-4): DVKVTQSSRYLVKRTGEKVFLECVQDMDHENMFWYRQDPGLGLRLIYFSYDVKMKEKGDIPEGYSVSREKKERFSLILESASTNQTSMYLCASSPTRGRATNEKLFFGSGTQLSVL.

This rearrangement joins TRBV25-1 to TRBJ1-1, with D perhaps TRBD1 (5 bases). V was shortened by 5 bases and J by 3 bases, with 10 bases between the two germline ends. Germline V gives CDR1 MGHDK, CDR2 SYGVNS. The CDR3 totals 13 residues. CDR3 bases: TGTGCCAGCAGTCTACGGGACCACACTGAAGCTTTCTTT. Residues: CASSLRDHTEAFF.

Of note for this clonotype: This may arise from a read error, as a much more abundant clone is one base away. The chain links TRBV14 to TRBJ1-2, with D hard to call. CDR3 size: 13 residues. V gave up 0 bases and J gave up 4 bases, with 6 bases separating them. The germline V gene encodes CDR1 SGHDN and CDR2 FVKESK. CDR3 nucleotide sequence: TGTGCCAGCAGCCAAGACGGAACCTATGGCTACACCTTC. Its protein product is CASSQDGTYGYTF.

The CDR3 is CASSPTGGSPKTQYF. The DNA of the CDR3 is TGTGCCAGCAGCCCGACGGGGGGCAGTCCCAAGACCCAGTACTTC. The genes are TRBV11-2 and TRBJ2-7; D possibly corresponds to TRBD2 (7 bases). The J call may be in error: the DNA end matches TRBJ2-5 better. Germline CDR1 and CDR2: SGHAT and FQNNGV. The length of the CDR3 is 15 residues.

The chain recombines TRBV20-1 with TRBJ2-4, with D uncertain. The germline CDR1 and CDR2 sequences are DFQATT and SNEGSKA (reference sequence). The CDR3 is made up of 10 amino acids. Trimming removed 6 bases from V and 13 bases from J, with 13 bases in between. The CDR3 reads CSATNNEQYF. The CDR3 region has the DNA TGCAGTGCCACGAACAATGAGCAGTACTTC.

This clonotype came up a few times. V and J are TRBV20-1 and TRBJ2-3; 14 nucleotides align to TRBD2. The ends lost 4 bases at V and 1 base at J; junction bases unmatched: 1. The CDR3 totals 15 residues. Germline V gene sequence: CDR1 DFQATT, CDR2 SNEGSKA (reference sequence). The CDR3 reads CSAKGLAGGTDTQYF. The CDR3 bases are TGCAGTGCTAAGGGACTAGCGGGGGGCACAGATACGCAGTATTTT.

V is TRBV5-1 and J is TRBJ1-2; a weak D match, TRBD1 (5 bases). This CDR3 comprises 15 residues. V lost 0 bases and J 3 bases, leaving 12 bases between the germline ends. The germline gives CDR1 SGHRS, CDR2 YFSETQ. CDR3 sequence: CASSLEARAHYGYTF. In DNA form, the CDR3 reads TGCGCCAGCAGCTTGGAGGCCAGGGCCCACTATGGCTACACCTTC.

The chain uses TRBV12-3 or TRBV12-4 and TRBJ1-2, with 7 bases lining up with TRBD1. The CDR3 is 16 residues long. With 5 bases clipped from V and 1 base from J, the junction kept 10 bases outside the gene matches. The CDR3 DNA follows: TGTGCCAGCAGTCGATTAGGACAGGAAAGTAACTATGGCTACACCTTC. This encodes CASSRLGQESNYGYTF.

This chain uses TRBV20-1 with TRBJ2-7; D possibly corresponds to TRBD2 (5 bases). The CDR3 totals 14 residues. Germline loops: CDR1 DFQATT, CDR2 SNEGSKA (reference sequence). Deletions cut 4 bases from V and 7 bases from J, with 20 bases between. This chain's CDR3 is CSAILDNYSDEQYF. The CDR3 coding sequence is TGCAGTGCTATACTAGACAACTATTCCGATGAGCAGTACTTC.

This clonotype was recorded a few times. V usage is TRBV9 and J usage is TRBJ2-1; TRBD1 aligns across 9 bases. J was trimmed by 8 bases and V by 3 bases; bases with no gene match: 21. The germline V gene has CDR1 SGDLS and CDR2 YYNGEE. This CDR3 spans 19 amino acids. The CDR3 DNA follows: TGTGCCAGCAGCGACAATAATGAGGTCGCTAGACAGGGGGGCCATGAGCAGTTCTTC. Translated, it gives CASSDNNEVARQGGHEQFF.

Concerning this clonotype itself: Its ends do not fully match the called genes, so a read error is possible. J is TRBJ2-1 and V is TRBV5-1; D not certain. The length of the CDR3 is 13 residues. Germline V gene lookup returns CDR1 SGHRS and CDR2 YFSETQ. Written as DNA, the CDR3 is TGCCCCAGCAGCCTCCGACCCGATCAGGAGCAGTTCTTC. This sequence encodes CPSSLRPDQEQFF.

CDR3 in amino acids: CASSSRIAGGRRQFF. CDR3 nucleotides: TGTGCCAGCAGCTCCCGGATAGCGGGAGGACGTCGGCAGTTCTTC. The rearrangement uses TRBV7-2 and TRBJ2-1; the match to TRBD2 covers 10 bases. This CDR3 comprises 15 residues. V shed 4 bases, J shed 12 bases, and the junction held 12 bases outside the gene matches. Germline CDR1 and CDR2: SGHTA and FQGNSA. Full variable domain (rest looked up from reference TRBV7-2 and TRBJ2-1): GAGVSQSPSNKVTEKGKDVELRCDPISGHTALYWYRQSLGQGLEFLIYFQGNSAPDKSGLPSDRFSAERTGGSVSTLTIQRTQQEDSAVYLCASSSRIAGGRRQFFGPGTRLTVL.

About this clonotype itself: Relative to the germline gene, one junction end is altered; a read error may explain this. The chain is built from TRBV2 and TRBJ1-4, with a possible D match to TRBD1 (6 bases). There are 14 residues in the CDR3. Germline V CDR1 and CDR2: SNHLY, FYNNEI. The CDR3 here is CASSTGTSNEKLYF. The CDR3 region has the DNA TGTGCCAGCAGTACTGGGACATCTAATGAAAAACTGTATTTT.